These 16 T cell receptor beta chains originate from one sample sequenced in a study of T cells in localized non-small cell lung cancer. Some clones are missing from TCRdb's copy, which holds only in-frame ones; the method was immunoSEQ multiplex PCR. The sample has about 31,000 clones, approximately 86% seen once. Sequencing used peripheral blood mononuclear cells, obtained before any cancer treatment. Receptors were obtained from a woman aged 35 to 75 with stage III lung adenocarcinoma.

The chain combines TRBV27 with TRBJ2-2; 7 bases match TRBD1. The CDR3 runs to 15 residues. Germline trimming cut 3 bases from V and 8 bases from J; bases unmatched to any gene: 9. The germline gives CDR1 MNHEY, CDR2 SMNVEV (reference sequence). CDR3 nucleotides: TGTGCCAGCAGTTTTTACAGGGGTGTTTCTGGGGAGCTGTTTTTT. Translating it yields CASSFYRGVSGELFF.

The chain couples TRBV7-9 to TRBJ1-1; D ambiguous. This CDR3 region has 16 residues. V was shortened by 5 bases and J by 11 bases, with 27 bases between the two germline ends. The germline V gene has CDR1 SEHNR and CDR2 FQNEAQ (reference sequence). CDR3 DNA: TGTGCCAGCAGCGATCAGAGACCGGCTAGGAGTGAGGACGCTTTCTTT. It codes for CASSDQRPARSEDAFF.

V and J are TRBV19 and TRBJ2-3; TRBD1 might be the D (7 bases). Germline CDR1 reads LNHDA; CDR2 reads SQIVND (reference sequence). V was shortened by 6 bases and J by 6 bases, with 13 bases between the two germline ends. The CDR3 totals 13 residues. This chain's CDR3 is CASRAQGGDTQYF. In nucleotides, the CDR3 is TGTGCCAGTAGGGCCCAGGGGGGTGATACGCAGTATTTT.

The CDR3 bases are TGTGCCAGCATCATAGGGACAAGGAACACTGAAGCTTTCTTT. It codes for CASIIGTRNTEAFF. The rearrangement links TRBV6-6 to TRBJ1-1; D may be TRBD1 (6 bases). The CDR3 runs to 14 residues. From germline, CDR1 is MNHNY and CDR2 SVGAGI (reference sequence). Trimming stripped 7 bases from V and 1 base from J, with 13 bases between.

This chain connects TRBV6-5 to TRBJ2-5; 8 bases are shared with TRBD1. Looked up from germline, CDR1 is MNHEY and CDR2 is SVGAGI. The CDR3 has 15 residues. The trim removed 0 bases at V and 4 bases at J, leaving 4 bases unmatched. CDR3 DNA: TGTGCCAGCAGTTACTCAGGACAGGGAAGAGAGACCCAGTACTTC. This translates into CASSYSGQGRETQYF.

V usage is TRBV5-1 and J usage is TRBJ2-5; TRBD1 agrees at 7 bases. This CDR3 is 16 amino acids long. CDR1 is SGHRS and CDR2 is YFSETQ in the germline V gene. The V and J ends lost 0 bases and 2 bases, in that order; junction bases with no gene match: 7. The CDR3 DNA reads as TGCGCCAGCAGCTTGGCTGTGGGACAGACACAAGAGACCCAGTACTTC. The encoded protein is CASSLAVGQTQETQYF.

V gene TRBV19 combines with J gene TRBJ2-3, with D possibly being TRBD2 (5 bases). The V end was cut by 3 bases, the J end by 7 bases, with 14 bases between. There are 14 residues in the CDR3. The germline gives CDR1 LNHDA, CDR2 SQIVND (reference sequence). The CDR3 sequence is CASSIQFTGNTQYF. DNA of the CDR3: TGTGCCAGTAGTATTCAGTTCACGGGGAATACGCAGTATTTT.

The J gene is TRBJ1-3, the V gene TRBV4-2; the D gene is possibly TRBD1 (6 bases). The CDR3 consists of 14 residues. The germline V gene encodes CDR1 LGHNA and CDR2 YNFKEQ. Trimming removed 1 base from V and 4 bases from J, with 8 bases in between. CDR3 sequence: CASSQGTAGNTIYF. The CDR3 bases are TGTGCCAGCAGCCAAGGGACAGCAGGAAACACCATATATTTT.

This clone occurred once. The rearrangement joins TRBV4-1 to TRBJ2-3, with D possibly matching TRBD1 (6 bases). Trimming shortened V by 0 bases and J by 3 bases, and 13 bases separated the two germline ends. This CDR3 has 16 residues. Germline values: CDR1 MGHRA, CDR2 YSYEKL. For the CDR3, the DNA is TGCGCCAGCAGCCAAGAGGGCAGGGGTGGGACAGATACGCAGTATTTT. Its translation: CASSQEGRGGTDTQYF.

The chain joins TRBV2 to TRBJ2-5, with TRBD2 matching 10 bases. V gave up 3 bases and J gave up 5 bases; unmatched junction bases: 9. Germline V gene sequence: CDR1 SNHLY, CDR2 FYNNEI. The CDR3 has 16 amino acids. The CDR3 DNA follows: TGTGCCAGCAGTGATTCTAGCGGGAGCGTCAGTGAGACCCAGTACTTC. The encoded protein is CASSDSSGSVSETQYF.

The chain combines TRBV19 with TRBJ2-1, with a tentative D call TRBD1 (6 bases). The V gene lost 4 bases and the J gene lost 10 bases, with 14 bases spanning the gap. The CDR3 covers 13 residues. The germline V gene encodes CDR1 LNHDA and CDR2 SQIVND (reference sequence). CDR3 nucleotide sequence: TGTGCCAGTAGTACACCCCTTGGGGGCGAGCAGTTCTTC. Encoded protein: CASSTPLGGEQFF.

V is TRBV5-1 and J is TRBJ1-3; perhaps TRBD1 as D (5 bases). Germline V gene lookup returns CDR1 SGHRS and CDR2 YFSETQ. CDR3 length: 15 residues. V was clipped by 0 bases and J by 2 bases, with 9 bases between them. CDR3 in amino acids: CASSLESGPGNTIYF. The CDR3 region has the DNA TGCGCCAGCAGCTTGGAGTCAGGGCCTGGAAACACCATATATTTT.

The rearrangement links TRBV5-6 to TRBJ2-5, with D perhaps matching TRBD2 (6 bases). Trimming took 4 bases from V and 1 from J, leaving 14 bases between them. The CDR3 runs to 15 residues. Germline CDR1 is SGHDT and CDR2 is YYEEEE. CDR3 residues: CASSPPGVLQETQYF. Here the CDR3 DNA reads TGTGCCAGCAGCCCCCCGGGGGTCCTCCAAGAGACCCAGTACTTC.

The chain's CDR3 is CASSRTGNSPLHF. The CDR3 DNA is TGTGCCAGCAGTCGGACGGGGAATTCACCCCTCCACTTT. V usage is TRBV6-6 and J usage is TRBJ1-6; D not resolved. The V gene's germline CDR1 is MNHNY and CDR2 SVGAGI (reference sequence). Trimming took 5 bases from V and 7 from J, leaving 9 bases between them. The CDR3 sequence is 13 residues long.

The V gene is TRBV6-1, the J gene TRBJ2-1; TRBD2 aligns across 7 bases. The CDR3 runs 14 residues. Looked up from germline, CDR1 is MNHNS and CDR2 is SASEGT. Trimming took 10 bases from V and 9 from J; bases not matched to a gene: 15. The CDR3 is CATRPSGALSEQFF. In nucleotides, the CDR3 is TGTGCCACCCGGCCTAGCGGAGCCTTGAGTGAGCAGTTCTTC.

The V gene is TRBV11-1, the J gene TRBJ2-5; the D gene is possibly TRBD1 (5 bases). In germline, CDR1 is SGHAT, CDR2 FQDESV (reference sequence). The CDR3 loop spans 15 amino acids. V shed 2 bases and J shed 0 bases, with 10 bases lying between them. For the CDR3, the DNA is TGTGCCAGCAGCTTAACAGGCCACCACCAAGAGACCCAGTACTTC. Protein sequence: CASSLTGHHQETQYF.